This T cell receptor beta chain originates from a study of Ad26.COV2.S vaccination and SARS-CoV-2 variants. Unmatched junction bases numbered 8, after V lost 4 bases and J lost 4 bases. Germline values: CDR1 SGHRS, CDR2 YFSETQ. The CDR3 covers 15 residues. Treatment here: around 19 received Ad26.COV2.S at low or high dose, single or two shots; about 5 received placebo; per-sample allocation not given. The samples were gathered on day 63 after the first injection of vaccine or placebo. The table came from immunoSEQ multiplex PCR; TCRdb's copy has only in-frame clones and leaves some out. Of 350,000 to 500,000 clones in the sample, about nine tenths were seen once.

The material was peripheral blood, obtained in a trial of Ad26.COV2.S vaccine versus placebo. The genes are TRBV5-1 and TRBJ2-3, with 8 bases fitting TRBD1. The clonotype originates from a person aged 18-60 years who received the Ad26.COV2.S COVID-19 vaccine or a placebo. CDR3 in amino acids: CASSEKDRAADTQYF. As DNA, the CDR3 is TGCGCCAGCAGCGAGAAGGACAGGGCCGCAGATACGCAGTATTTT.